One and the same sample provided the 24 T cell receptor beta chains below, sequenced in a study of shared clonotypes between healthy human individuals. Sequencing used immunoSEQ multiplex PCR; TCRdb keeps in-frame clones, though not all of them. This sample carries around 990,000 clones, approximately 80% of them seen once, and the ten largest clones take over 0.8%. The specimen sequenced was memory CD4+ T cells from PBMCs. This sample's subset: CD45RA-negative fraction. All receptors derive from a man aged 18 to 29 in good health. Some clones in this sample may be carry-over from other donors' samples.

V is TRBV30 and J is TRBJ1-5; maybe TRBD1 (5 bases). Germline V gene lookup returns CDR1 GTSNPN and CDR2 SVGIG (reference sequence). The CDR3 length is 15 residues. V lost 3 bases, J lost 1 base, and 13 bases lay in between. CDR3 sequence (DNA): TGTGCCTGGAGGGGGCGAGACAGAAGCAATCAGCCCCAGCATTTT. It codes for CAWRGRDRSNQPQHF.

This clone came up a few times. This rearrangement joins TRBV18 to TRBJ1-2, with 7 bases matching TRBD1. Losses at the gene ends were 0 bases for V and 3 bases for J; bases not matched to a gene: 4. Per germline, CDR1 KGHSH and CDR2 LQKENI. The CDR3 is made up of 15 amino acids. CDR3 amino acids: CASSPPKGGYYGYTF. As DNA, the CDR3 is TGTGCCAGCTCACCACCGAAAGGGGGCTACTATGGCTACACCTTC. Using reference TRBV18 and TRBJ1-2 for the parts outside the CDR3, the full variable domain is NAGVMQNPRHLVRRRGQEARLRCSPMKGHSHVYWYRQLPEEGLKFMVYLQKENIIDESGMPKERFSAEFPKEGPSILRIQQVVRGDSAAYFCASSPPKGGYYGYTFGSGTRLTVV.

V is TRBV27 and J is TRBJ1-1; D might be TRBD1 (6 bases). Trimming cost V 6 bases and J 6 bases, with 23 bases left between them. CDR3 size: 16 residues. Germline values: CDR1 MNHEY, CDR2 SMNVEV (reference sequence). The CDR3 sequence: CASSIMTGIRGAEAFF. CDR3 sequence (DNA): TGTGCCAGCAGCATTATGACCGGAATCAGGGGTGCTGAAGCTTTCTTT.

This clone occurred many times. The CDR3 loop reads CASSDPSDNEQFF. CDR3 coding DNA: TGCGCCAGCAGTGACCCTTCGGACAATGAGCAGTTCTTC. The chain combines TRBV10-1 with TRBJ2-1; D is ambiguous. From germline, CDR1 is WNHNN and CDR2 SYGVQD (reference sequence). V shed 3 bases and J shed 5 bases, with 8 bases lying between them. The CDR3 contains 13 residues.

Comment on this clone: Within the sample, other DNA sequences also encode this same CDR3. The V and J genes are TRBV28 and TRBJ2-7; D may correspond to TRBD1 or TRBD2 (7 bases each). The germline V gene has CDR1 MDHEN and CDR2 SYDVKM. The CDR3 covers 15 residues. V lost 2 bases and J lost 0, with 11 bases in between. CDR3 sequence: CASSLSGTASYEQYF. The CDR3 DNA is TGTGCCAGCAGTTTAAGCGGGACAGCCTCCTACGAGCAGTACTTC.

The chain carries TRBV2 and TRBJ1-1, with D uncertain. V lost 6 bases, J lost 0 bases, and 11 bases lay in between. This CDR3 has 14 residues. Germline CDR1 SNHLY, CDR2 FYNNEI. The DNA for the CDR3 is TGTGCCAGCAGGATGGAGGACTTGAACACTGAAGCTTTCTTT. Encoded protein: CASRMEDLNTEAFF.

This clone was seen ten or more times. V is TRBV6-5 and J is TRBJ1-2; D is possibly TRBD1 (6 bases). Germline V CDR1 and CDR2: MNHEY, SVGAGI. Between the trimmed V and J ends, which lost 0 bases and 8 bases, there was a span of 16 bases. The CDR3 runs 15 residues. The CDR3 DNA is TGTGCCAGCAGTTACTCCCTTTTCGGGGGCTACGGCTACACCTTC. Residues: CASSYSLFGGYGYTF.

This clone was counted a single time. The chain employs TRBV27 and TRBJ2-7; D perhaps matches TRBD1 (6 bases). With 3 bases removed from V and 7 bases from J, the gap between germline ends came to 13 bases. The germline V gene has CDR1 MNHEY and CDR2 SMNVEV (reference sequence). The CDR3 runs to 13 residues. CDR3 loop: CASSLKGQGEQYF. The CDR3 DNA sequence: TGTGCCAGCAGTTTGAAGGGGCAGGGGGAGCAGTACTTC.

This rearrangement joins TRBV15 to TRBJ2-7; TRBD2 matches at 11 bases. The V gene end was trimmed by 3 bases and the J gene end by 6 bases; junction bases not matched to a gene: 13. Germline-derived CDR1 and CDR2 are LNHNV and YYDKDF (reference sequence). CDR3 length: 17 amino acids. The CDR3 is CATSSSAGLAGGGEQYF. In nucleotides, the CDR3 is TGTGCCACCAGCAGTTCCGCGGGCCTAGCGGGAGGCGGCGAGCAGTACTTC.

V usage is TRBV6-5 and J usage is TRBJ1-5; no firm D call. Per germline, CDR1 MNHEY and CDR2 SVGAGI. Trimming took 4 bases from V and 1 from J, leaving 8 bases between them. The CDR3 is 14 residues long. The CDR3 DNA follows: TGTGCCAGCAGTTGGGGAAGCAGCAATCAGCCCCAGCATTTT. This gives the protein CASSWGSSNQPQHF.

The chain carries TRBV2 and TRBJ2-7; 10 positions agree with TRBD1. The CDR3 has 15 amino acids. Losses at the gene ends were 6 bases for V and 4 bases for J; bases not matched to a gene: 9. Germline assignment: CDR1 SNHLY and CDR2 FYNNEI. The CDR3 is CASSHDRGQVYEQYF. DNA for the CDR3: TGTGCCAGCAGCCACGACAGGGGGCAGGTTTACGAGCAGTACTTC.

As concerns this clone: Germline is not matched at one junction end, which may reflect a read error. The V gene is TRBV28, the J gene TRBJ2-7; D could derive from TRBD1 or TRBD2 (5 bases each). The CDR3 sequence is 12 residues long. Germline values: CDR1 MDHEN, CDR2 SYDVKM. This CDR3 is CASSSPGTANHF. The CDR3 DNA sequence: TGTGCCAGCAGTTCTCCGGGGACCGCGAATCATTTC. The whole variable domain, filled in from reference TRBV28 and TRBJ2-7, reads DVKVTQSSRYLVKRTGEKVFLECVQDMDHENMFWYRQDPGLGLRLIYFSYDVKMKEKGDIPEGYSVSREKKERFSLILESASTNQTSMYLCASSSPGTANHFGPGTRLTVT.

DNA of the CDR3: TGTGCCAGCAGCTTAGGCGGACAGAATAATTCACCCCTCCACTTT. Amino acids: CASSLGGQNNSPLHF. The V and J genes are TRBV7-9 and TRBJ1-6, with TRBD1 as a possible D gene (6 bases). Trimming stripped 1 base from V and 5 bases from J, with 9 bases between. The CDR3 has 15 residues. Germline CDR1 is SEHNR and CDR2 is FQNEAQ (reference sequence).

This clone was seen just once. Other DNA sequences from this sample encode an identical CDR3 as well. The chain joins TRBV2 to TRBJ1-1; D remains ambiguous. The CDR3 loop spans 13 amino acids. The germline CDR1 and CDR2 sequences are SNHLY and FYNNEI. V lost 4 bases and J lost 2, with 8 bases in between. CDR3 protein: CASSGQVNTEAFF. The CDR3 DNA reads as TGTGCCAGCAGTGGCCAGGTAAACACTGAAGCTTTCTTT.

The V and J genes are TRBV7-9 and TRBJ1-1; TRBD1 is a possible D gene (5 bases). The V gene's germline CDR1 is SEHNR and CDR2 FQNEAQ (reference sequence). This CDR3 spans 15 amino acids. V was pared by 1 base and J by 3 bases, with 12 bases between. CDR3 coding DNA: TGTGCCAGCAGCTTAGAGGGGCTTGGTCACACTGAAGCTTTCTTT. This encodes CASSLEGLGHTEAFF.

The gene calls are TRBV5-4 and TRBJ2-7, with TRBD1 identical over 9 bases. CDR1 SGHNT and CDR2 YYREEE come from the germline V gene (reference sequence). Trimming cost V 4 bases and J 2 bases; bases outside gene matches: 4. This CDR3 has 14 amino acids. CDR3: CASSRDRDPYEQYF. CDR3 coding DNA: TGTGCCAGCAGCCGGGACAGGGATCCCTACGAGCAGTACTTC.

The rearrangement links TRBV28 to TRBJ1-5; 7 bases fit TRBD1. There are 17 residues in the CDR3. Germline values: CDR1 MDHEN, CDR2 SYDVKM. With 5 bases clipped from V and 0 bases from J, the junction kept 10 bases outside the gene matches. The DNA of the CDR3 is TGTGCCAGCAGTCCACAGACAGGGCTCTATAGCAATCAGCCCCAGCATTTT. Its protein product is CASSPQTGLYSNQPQHF.

This chain uses TRBV6-1 with TRBJ1-2; D gene unclear. Germline CDR1 is MNHNS and CDR2 is SASEGT. V lost 2 bases, J lost 12 bases, and 10 bases lay in between. This CDR3 region has 11 residues. The CDR3 region is CASSEFDSNTF. CDR3 sequence (DNA): TGTGCCAGCAGTGAATTTGATTCGAACACCTTC.

The chain is built from TRBV5-5 and TRBJ1-3; 9 bases agree with TRBD1. CDR1 and CDR2 from the germline V gene are SGHKS and YYEKEE (reference sequence). V gave up 6 bases and J gave up 0 bases; unmatched junction bases: 13. This CDR3 spans 18 amino acids. Here the CDR3 reads CASNTLRTGGISGNTIYF. In DNA form, the CDR3 reads TGTGCCAGCAACACCCTGAGAACAGGGGGCATCTCTGGAAACACCATATATTTT.

On this clone itself: A far larger clone is one base from this, pointing to a likely read error. Other DNA sequences of this sample code for an identical CDR3. The chain recombines TRBV11-2 with TRBJ1-1, with a weak D call TRBD1 (6 bases). From germline, CDR1 is SGHAT and CDR2 FQNNGV. The CDR3 sequence is 13 residues long. V lost 4 bases to trimming and J lost 2 bases, with 8 bases between them. The CDR3 nucleotides are TGTGCCAGCAGCTCACAGGGAAACACTGAAGCTTTCTTT. This translates into CASSSQGNTEAFF.

The rearrangement uses TRBV10-1 and TRBJ1-1; TRBD1 might be the D (5 bases). The CDR3 runs 13 residues. The V gene lost 3 bases and the J gene lost 3 bases, with 8 bases spanning the gap. Germline loops: CDR1 WNHNN, CDR2 SYGVQD (reference sequence). CDR3 protein: CASSEGTYTEAFF. CDR3 in DNA: TGCGCCAGCAGTGAAGGGACCTACACTGAAGCTTTCTTT.

Only a few counts were recorded for this clone. This chain connects TRBV5-6 to TRBJ1-1; D is uncertain. Trimming removed 0 bases at V and 8 bases at J, with 11 bases between. CDR3 length equals 13 residues. Germline-derived CDR1 and CDR2 are SGHDT and YYEEEE. The CDR3 DNA reads as TGTGCCAGCAGCTTGGTTGGCGGATTGGAAGCTTTCTTT. Translated: CASSLVGGLEAFF.

This chain joins TRBV27 and TRBJ2-2; D remains unclear. The CDR3 is made up of 16 amino acids. V gave up 3 bases and J gave up 7 bases, with 18 bases separating them. CDR1 and CDR2 from the germline V gene are MNHEY and SMNVEV (reference sequence). CDR3 residues: CASSLYLGSLGGELFF. CDR3 nucleotides: TGTGCCAGCAGTTTGTACCTGGGGTCCCTGGGCGGGGAGCTGTTTTTT.

This clone was seen only a few times. The chain recombines TRBV18 with TRBJ2-2, with TRBD2 as a possible D gene (5 bases). The CDR3 runs 14 residues. Germline CDR1 reads KGHSH; CDR2 reads LQKENI. The V gene lost 5 bases and the J gene lost 3 bases, with 10 bases spanning the gap. CDR3 in amino acids: CASSTGKDTGELFF. In DNA, the CDR3 is TGTGCCAGCTCAACCGGGAAGGACACCGGGGAGCTGTTTTTT.